This TCR beta chain was recovered during a study of tumor and adjacent non-tumor tissue in lung cancer (dated by TCRdb to the late 2010s). Regarding the research as a whole: Of the cohort, around eleven patients had adenocarcinoma, 2 had squamous cell carcinoma and 1 had small cell lung cancer. The study compared bulk TCRbeta repertoires between lung tumor tissue and matched distant non-tumor lung tissue from about 14 lung cancer patients. A few dozen paired specimens, one tumor and one normal lung sample per patient, were profiled by TCRbeta CDR3 sequencing. In total, sequencing yielded over 95 million productive TCRbeta reads, which works out to an average of around 4.2 million reads per sample. The 15 or so patients were aged roughly 30 to 76 years, included about 10 men and 5 women, and had TNM stage I to III disease.

Receptor libraries were prepared by multiplex PCR. This sample was sequenced with an Illumina HiSeq 2500. TCRbeta libraries were constructed through three rounds of nested PCR with primers (Table S4) according to protocols modified from ARM-PCR. Before sequencing, PCR products of 200-500 bp were cut from the gel and purified using the QIAquick gel extraction kit. Per the source publication's procedure: Reads were cleaned using Trimmomatic, were merged into complete CDR3 sequences using FLASH, and were assigned to V(D)J germline segments using MiTCR. Clonal diversity was computed as the inverse Simpson's index with VDJtools. In-frame sequences without a premature stop codon were defined as productive reads. Using fastp trimming at Q25 and MiXCR clonotype assembly, TCRdb reanalyzed the public sequencing data and kept in-frame beta chains. Duplicate CDR3 protein sequences are folded into a single record with the most common DNA and genes. These V and J calls derive from TCRdb rather than the authors' analysis. This sample gives approximately 130,000 distinct CDR3 sequences in total; over 65% of them show up just once. The ten top clones hold around 13% of the sample.

This clonotype was picked up many times. What this receptor recognizes is not known. One base away there is no much larger clone; base qualities are not given. Clipping removes 1 base from V and 3 bases from J, with 9 as the unmatched junction base count. The CDR3 starts with the cysteine, ends with the phenylalanine, and has 17 residues. Solely the CDR3 DNA is kept, with 51 bases framed from the first base. For CDR1 and CDR2, the germline V gene lists MDHEN and SYDVKM. RNA was isolated from bulk, unsorted tissue, and RNA quality was assessed with a NanoDrop ND-1000 and an Agilent 2100. All donors had newly diagnosed lung cancer, had not received prior chemotherapy, and were admitted for thoracic surgery in China between August and November 2014. Patients with previous radiotherapy or chemotherapy, or with another concurrent cancer, were excluded from the study. Pieces of surgical tissue measuring about 1-2.1 cm3 were kept in RNAlater solution and held at -80 degrees C until needed.

What the authors observed across the whole study: Only roughly 14 patients were in the cohort, and the authors stated that larger samples and more detailed clinical data are needed. Significantly higher TCR diversity (inverse Simpson) was observed in tumor tissue than in normal lung tissue (approximately 430 vs 150, P = 0.0075, Mann-Whitney U test). The sequencing platform is not named in the methods, and unique molecular identifiers are not mentioned. Peripheral blood was not sequenced, so blood TCRbeta repertoires were not examined in the lung cancer patients of the study. The top 100 clones made up a significantly larger cumulative share of the repertoire in normal lung than in tumor tissue. Younger patients had significantly higher TCR diversity, and higher tumor TCR diversity was associated with shorter overall and disease-free survival.

The chain is made from TRBV28 and TRBJ2-3; a stretch of 8 junction bases matches TRBD2. The sequence derives from a man aged 30 to 45 with non-small cell lung cancer. Sequencing was performed on lung tumor tissue. The CDR3 reads as follows: CASSLSVGLADTDTQYF. The base sequence is TGTGCCAGCAGTTTATCTGTCGGACTAGCAGATACAGATACGCAGTATTTT.